The next 23 T cell receptor beta chains were all read from a single sample in a study of OX40 agonist ivuxolimab in advanced cancers. The library relied on the immunoSEQ multiplex PCR assay. TCRdb provides this immuneACCESS table in a form limited to in-frame rearrangements. Some clones are lacking; in checked studies, under half of them reflect an unresolved V gene, and why the rest are absent is not known. The sample table records roughly 100,000 clones; roughly 90% of these occur just once. The top ten hold 3.4% of the sample. Here the sequenced sample was CD4+ or CD8+ T cells sorted from blood, taken in a trial of the OX40 agonist ivuxolimab. These receptors originate from an adult with an advanced solid tumor such as melanoma, head and neck, liver or kidney cancer.

This chain links TRBV19 with TRBJ2-3; D is perhaps TRBD1 or TRBD2 (5 bases each). Trimming removed 6 bases at V and 6 bases at J, with 10 bases between. Per germline, CDR1 LNHDA and CDR2 SQIVND (reference sequence). The CDR3 is made up of 12 amino acids. The CDR3 loop is CASRSWGDTQYF. DNA of the CDR3: TGTGCCAGTAGATCTTGGGGGGATACGCAGTATTTT.

The genes are TRBV5-1 and TRBJ1-1; 12 bases are a match to TRBD1. The J segment lost 4 bases and the V segment lost 4 bases, leaving 5 bases of the junction unmatched. The CDR3 consists of 15 residues. Germline CDR1 is SGHRS and CDR2 is YFSETQ. The CDR3 is CASSSGTGGFTEAFF. Here the CDR3 DNA reads TGCGCCAGCAGCAGCGGGACAGGGGGCTTCACTGAAGCTTTCTTT. The full variable domain, in which reference TRBV5-1 and TRBJ1-1 provide the parts outside the CDR3, is KAGVTQTPRYLIKTRGQQVTLSCSPISGHRSVSWYQQTPGQGLQFLFEYFSETQRNKGNFPGRFSGRQFSNSRSEMNVSTLELGDSALYLCASSSGTGGFTEAFFGQGTRLTVV.

This sequence joins TRBV4-3 and TRBJ1-2; TRBD1 is a possible D gene (5 bases). V lost 0 bases, J lost 5 bases, and 10 bases lay in between. The CDR3 length is 14 residues. Germline V gene data show CDR1 as LGHNA and CDR2 as YSLEER. CDR3 sequence reads: CASSQDTGGYGYTF. The DNA for the CDR3 is TGCGCCAGCAGCCAAGATACAGGTGGTTATGGCTACACCTTC.

V and J are TRBV2 and TRBJ2-7; 8 bases line up with TRBD1. V lost 4 bases to trimming and J lost 11 bases; unmatched junction nucleotides: 7. CDR3 length: 12 residues. Germline values: CDR1 SNHLY, CDR2 FYNNEI. The DNA for the CDR3 is TGTGCCAGCAGTGGAACCGAGGACAGGGAGTACTTC. Protein: CASSGTEDREYF.

V gene TRBV4-1 combines with J gene TRBJ2-7, with a weak D call TRBD2 (5 bases). Looked up from germline, CDR1 is MGHRA and CDR2 is YSYEKL. The length of the CDR3 is 16 residues. Trimming removed 0 bases at V and 2 bases at J, with 14 bases between. The CDR3 here is CASSQEAGPDAYEQYF. CDR3 DNA sequence: TGCGCCAGCAGCCAAGAGGCGGGCCCCGACGCCTACGAGCAGTACTTC.

J is TRBJ2-3 and V is TRBV5-4, with TRBD2 matching 16 bases. J lost 5 bases, V lost 5 bases, and 11 bases had no gene match. CDR3 length equals 18 residues. CDR1 and CDR2 (germline): SGHNT, YYREEE (reference sequence). In DNA form, the CDR3 reads TGTGCCAGCAGAGGGACTAGCGGGGGGGAGAATGGAATAGATACGCAGTATTTT. Protein product: CASRGTSGGENGIDTQYF.

The chain uses TRBV7-9 and TRBJ2-2; D remains ambiguous. V lost 1 base to trimming and J lost 3 bases, with 12 bases between them. CDR1 and CDR2 (germline): SEHNR, FQNEAQ (reference sequence). The CDR3 has 16 amino acids. The CDR3 loop reads CASSLEGPTHTGELFF. The CDR3 coding sequence is TGTGCCAGCAGCTTAGAGGGTCCTACCCACACCGGGGAGCTGTTTTTT.

This sequence joins TRBV9 and TRBJ1-3, with D uncertain. This CDR3 has 12 residues. CDR1 is SGDLS and CDR2 is YYNGEE in the germline V gene. Trimming pared 3 bases from V and 0 bases from J, leaving 1 base between. CDR3 protein: CASSASGNTIYF. The CDR3 region has the DNA TGTGCCAGCAGCGCCTCTGGAAACACCATATATTTT.

J is TRBJ2-3 and V is TRBV6-5, with TRBD2 matching over 10 bases. The CDR3 has 16 amino acids. The V gene's germline CDR1 is MNHEY and CDR2 SVGAGI. The junction had 8 bases not matched to a gene; V was cut back by 2 bases and J by 6 bases. CDR3 in amino acids: CASSYTLAGVHDTQYF. The CDR3 DNA is TGTGCCAGCAGTTACACCCTAGCGGGAGTCCACGATACGCAGTATTTT.

The chain uses TRBV6-5 and TRBJ1-1; tentatively, D is TRBD1 (6 bases). V was pared by 2 bases and J by 5 bases, with 15 bases between. The V gene's germline CDR1 is MNHEY and CDR2 SVGAGI. The CDR3 totals 15 residues. The CDR3 DNA reads TGTGCCAGCAGTTACGCCGGGGGGGGGCGAACTGAAGCTTTCTTT. As protein: CASSYAGGGRTEAFF.

This clone was seen just once. V gene TRBV10-3 combines with J gene TRBJ2-3; possible D gene TRBD2, 5 bases. This CDR3 contains 16 residues. The germline gives CDR1 ENHRY, CDR2 SYGVKD. Deletions cut 9 bases from V and 1 base from J, with 20 bases between. Here the CDR3 DNA reads TGTGCCATTGGAGACCCTAAGAGGGAAGGCACAGATACGCAGTATTTT. Translated: CAIGDPKREGTDTQYF.

As concerns this clone: Likely a read error: the CDR3 ends without its conserved phenylalanine or tryptophan. The limits of the CDR3 on the DNA are not certain, so only TCRdb's listed CDR3 is given. V and J are TRBV5-6 and TRBJ2-7; the table names TRBD2, a call not compared with the DNA. Ends included, the CDR3 has 13 residues. The V gene's germline CDR1 is SGHDT and CDR2 YYEEEE. CDR3: CASSFGGGTPLSS.

This clone is a singleton in its sample. The V call is TRBV5-4, the J call TRBJ2-7, with a tentative D call TRBD1 (6 bases). The germline V and J ends were trimmed by 2 bases and 2 bases, with 8 bases remaining between them. The germline V gene has CDR1 SGHNT and CDR2 YYREEE (reference sequence). This CDR3 spans 13 amino acids. The CDR3 loop reads CASSFDRTYEQYF. The CDR3 region has the DNA TGTGCCAGCAGCTTTGACAGGACCTACGAGCAGTACTTC.

The CDR3 spells CASSIVFRGDNEQFF. The DNA of the CDR3 is TGTGCCAGTAGTATAGTCTTCCGCGGAGACAATGAGCAGTTCTTC. The chain carries TRBV19 and TRBJ2-1; D uncertain. Germline lookup yields CDR1 LNHDA and CDR2 SQIVND (reference sequence). The ends were cut back, 1 base at V and 5 bases at J, with 12 bases in the middle. This CDR3 is 15 amino acids long.

The chain employs TRBV4-1 and TRBJ1-1, with D hard to call. Trimming removed 0 bases at V and 3 bases at J, with 8 bases between. This CDR3 is 14 amino acids long. Germline assignment: CDR1 MGHRA and CDR2 YSYEKL. CDR3 in amino acids: CASSQESSDTEAFF. CDR3 bases: TGCGCCAGCAGCCAAGAATCCTCGGACACTGAAGCTTTCTTT.

V and J are TRBV18 and TRBJ2-1; TRBD2 agrees at 11 bases. Germline CDR1 and CDR2: KGHSH and LQKENI. Trimming took 4 bases from V and 4 from J; bases not matched to a gene: 18. The CDR3 runs to 20 residues. CDR3 amino acids: CASSLVRGLAGPLRYNEQFF. Written as DNA, the CDR3 is TGTGCCAGCTCACTCGTAAGAGGACTAGCGGGCCCCTTGAGGTACAATGAGCAGTTCTTC.

The gene calls are TRBV14 and TRBJ2-5, with 8 bases matching TRBD1. J was trimmed by 2 bases and V by 4 bases; bases with no gene match: 6. Germline CDR1 and CDR2: SGHDN and FVKESK. The CDR3 has 15 residues. The CDR3 region has the DNA TGTGCCAGCAGCCCCTTGACAGGGGTACAAGAGACCCAGTACTTC. Translated: CASSPLTGVQETQYF.

The V gene is TRBV7-6, the J gene TRBJ2-2; 7 bases align to TRBD2. The germline CDR1 and CDR2 sequences are SGHVS and FNYEAQ. CDR3 length: 14 residues. V lost 1 base to trimming and J lost 6 bases; unmatched junction nucleotides: 2. The DNA for the CDR3 is TGTGCCAGCAGCTTAGGACTAGCCCCCGGGGAGCTGTTTTTT. Translated: CASSLGLAPGELFF.

V usage is TRBV6-1 and J usage is TRBJ2-1; 13 bases line up with TRBD2. The J segment lost 5 bases and the V segment lost 7 bases, leaving 5 bases of the junction unmatched. This CDR3 spans 15 amino acids. In germline, CDR1 is MNHNS, CDR2 SASEGT. CDR3 sequence: CASMPTSGRNNEQFF. The CDR3 DNA sequence: TGTGCCAGCATGCCGACTAGCGGGAGGAACAATGAGCAGTTCTTC.

The chain combines TRBV5-1 with TRBJ1-2; the D gene is possibly TRBD1 (5 bases). Germline CDR1 SGHRS, CDR2 YFSETQ. V gave up 1 base and J gave up 4 bases, with 14 bases separating them. There are 15 residues in the CDR3. CDR3 nucleotides: TGCGCCAGCAGCTTGTCGGGACCCGGCAGCTATGGCTACACCTTC. Translated: CASSLSGPGSYGYTF. Full variable domain (rest looked up from reference TRBV5-1 and TRBJ1-2): KAGVTQTPRYLIKTRGQQVTLSCSPISGHRSVSWYQQTPGQGLQFLFEYFSETQRNKGNFPGRFSGRQFSNSRSEMNVSTLELGDSALYLCASSLSGPGSYGYTFGSGTRLTVV.

Concerning this clone: A much larger clone sits a single nucleotide away, making a read error possible. This chain uses TRBV5-6 with TRBJ1-2; D is unresolved. The CDR3 covers 11 residues. The germline V gene has CDR1 SGHDT and CDR2 YYEEEE. Trimming stripped 2 bases from V and 3 bases from J, with 2 bases between. The CDR3 nucleotides are TGTGCCAGCAGCTTATACTATGGCTACACCTTC. This encodes CASSLYYGYTF.

The V gene is TRBV10-3, the J gene TRBJ2-2; 8 bases map to TRBD2. The CDR3 length is 16 residues. Trimming took 3 bases from V and 4 from J; bases not matched to a gene: 7. From germline, CDR1 is ENHRY and CDR2 SYGVKD. CDR3 sequence reads: CAISDGGGLPTGELFF. Written as DNA, the CDR3 is TGTGCCATCAGTGACGGCGGGGGGCTGCCCACCGGGGAGCTGTTTTTT.

This chain links TRBV15 with TRBJ2-1; 7 nucleotides align to TRBD2. The CDR3 consists of 15 residues. From germline, CDR1 is LNHNV and CDR2 YYDKDF (reference sequence). V lost 8 bases, J lost 5 bases, and 12 bases stayed unmatched. CDR3 sequence: CATSRTAGAHNEQFF. CDR3 bases: TGTGCCACCTCGAGGACGGCGGGAGCCCACAATGAGCAGTTCTTC.